This T cell receptor (beta chain) was captured in a study of spatial heterogeneity in lung cancer. Individually, TCR cDNA molecules were each labelled with a unique molecular identifier. TCRdb re-derived calls from the 5' RACE reads in MiXCR, one entry per CDR3 protein. The repertoire has over 90,000 distinct CDR3 sequences, over 8.5% of them found once; the top ten carry roughly 7.2%. Unmatched junction bases numbered 3, after V lost 2 bases and J lost 0 bases. The CDR3 is 16 amino acids. Germline lookup yields CDR1 SQVTM and CDR2 ANQGSEA. Time point meaning: sample taken at primary tumor resection. No cells were sorted before sequencing. The whole RNA sequenced was extracted from tumor, nontumor lung or frozen PBMC. The donor group consisted of around 77 patients who had untreated, early-stage non-small cell lung cancer.

Sample: PBMCs, taken at surgery. The receptor was isolated from a male donor with early-stage non-small cell lung cancer. The genes are TRBV29-1 and TRBJ2-1, with 11 nucleotides matching TRBD2. This CDR3 is CSVEFGTSGSYNEQFF. Here the CDR3 DNA reads TGCAGCGTTGAATTTGGGACTAGCGGCTCCTACAATGAGCAGTTCTTC.